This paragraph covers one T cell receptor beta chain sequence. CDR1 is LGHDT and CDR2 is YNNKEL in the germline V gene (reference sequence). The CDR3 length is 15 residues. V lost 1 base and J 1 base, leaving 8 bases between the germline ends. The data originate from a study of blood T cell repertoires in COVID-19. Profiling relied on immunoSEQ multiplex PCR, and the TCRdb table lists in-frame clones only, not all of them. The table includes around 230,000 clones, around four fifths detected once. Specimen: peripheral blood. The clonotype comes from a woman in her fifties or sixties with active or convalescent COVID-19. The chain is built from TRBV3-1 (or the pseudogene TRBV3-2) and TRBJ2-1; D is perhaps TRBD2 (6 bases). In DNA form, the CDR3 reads TGTGCCAGCAGCCAAGTGGCGGGGTCCTACAATGAGCAGTTCTTC. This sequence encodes CASSQVAGSYNEQFF.